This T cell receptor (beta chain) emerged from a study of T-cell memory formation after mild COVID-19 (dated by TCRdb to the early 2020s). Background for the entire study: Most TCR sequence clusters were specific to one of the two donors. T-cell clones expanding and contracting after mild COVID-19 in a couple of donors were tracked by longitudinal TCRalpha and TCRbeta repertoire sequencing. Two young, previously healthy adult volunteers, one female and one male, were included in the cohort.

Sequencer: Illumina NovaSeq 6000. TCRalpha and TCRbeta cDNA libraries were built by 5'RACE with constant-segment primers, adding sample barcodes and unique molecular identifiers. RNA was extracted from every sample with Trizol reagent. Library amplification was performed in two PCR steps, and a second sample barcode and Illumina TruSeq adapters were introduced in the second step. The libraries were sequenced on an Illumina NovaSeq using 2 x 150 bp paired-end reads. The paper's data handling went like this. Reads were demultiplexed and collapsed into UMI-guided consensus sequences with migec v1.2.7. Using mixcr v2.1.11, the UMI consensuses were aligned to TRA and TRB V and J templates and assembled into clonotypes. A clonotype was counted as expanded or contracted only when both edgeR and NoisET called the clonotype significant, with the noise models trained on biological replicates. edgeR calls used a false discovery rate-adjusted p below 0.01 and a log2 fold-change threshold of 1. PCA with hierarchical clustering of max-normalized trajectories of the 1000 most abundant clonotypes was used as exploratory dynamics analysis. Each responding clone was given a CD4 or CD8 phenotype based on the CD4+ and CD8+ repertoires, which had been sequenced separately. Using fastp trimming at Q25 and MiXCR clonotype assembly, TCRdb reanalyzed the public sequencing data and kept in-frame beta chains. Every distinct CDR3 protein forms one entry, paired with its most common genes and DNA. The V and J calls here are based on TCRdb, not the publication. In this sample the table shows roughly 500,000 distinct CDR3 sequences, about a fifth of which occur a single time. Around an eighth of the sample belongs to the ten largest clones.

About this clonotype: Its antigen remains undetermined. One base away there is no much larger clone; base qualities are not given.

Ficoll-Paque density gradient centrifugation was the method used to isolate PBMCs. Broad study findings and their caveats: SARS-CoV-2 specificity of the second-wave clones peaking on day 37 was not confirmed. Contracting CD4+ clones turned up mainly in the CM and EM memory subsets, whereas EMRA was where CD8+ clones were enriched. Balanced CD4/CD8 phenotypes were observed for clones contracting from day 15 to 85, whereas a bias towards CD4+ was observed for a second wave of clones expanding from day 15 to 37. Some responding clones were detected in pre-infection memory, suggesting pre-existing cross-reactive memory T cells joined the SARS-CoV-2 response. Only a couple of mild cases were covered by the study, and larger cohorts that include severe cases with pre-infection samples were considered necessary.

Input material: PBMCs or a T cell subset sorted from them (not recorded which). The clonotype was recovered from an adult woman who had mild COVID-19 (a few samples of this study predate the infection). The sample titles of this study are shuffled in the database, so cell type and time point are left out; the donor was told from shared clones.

The DNA reads TGCGCCAGCAGCTTGGGGGGGCTAGCGAATGAGCAGTTCTTC. This encodes CASSLGGLANEQFF. This receptor chain uses TRBV5-1 and TRBJ2-1; the D element could tentatively be TRBD1 or TRBD2, as 6 bases agree for each. From the cysteine up to the phenylalanine, the CDR3 has a length of 14 residues. Left in the record is the CDR3 DNA by itself, 42 bases read in frame from the first base. The V and J ends are trimmed by 0 bases and 7 bases, leaving 11 bases between them. The germline V gene specifies SGHRS as CDR1 and YFSETQ as CDR2.